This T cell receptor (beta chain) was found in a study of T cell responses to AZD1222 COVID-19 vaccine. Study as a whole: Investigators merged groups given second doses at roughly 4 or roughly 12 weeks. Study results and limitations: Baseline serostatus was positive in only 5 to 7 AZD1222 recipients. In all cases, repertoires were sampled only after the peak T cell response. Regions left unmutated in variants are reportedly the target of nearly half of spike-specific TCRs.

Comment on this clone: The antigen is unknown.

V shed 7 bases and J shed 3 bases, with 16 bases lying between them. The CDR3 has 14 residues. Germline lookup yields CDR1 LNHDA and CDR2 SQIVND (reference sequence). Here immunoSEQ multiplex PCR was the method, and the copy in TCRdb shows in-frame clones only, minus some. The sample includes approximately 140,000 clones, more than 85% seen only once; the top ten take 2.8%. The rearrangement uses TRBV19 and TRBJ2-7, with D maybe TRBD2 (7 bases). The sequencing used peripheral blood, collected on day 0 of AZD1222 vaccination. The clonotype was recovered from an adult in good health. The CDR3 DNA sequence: TGTGCCAGTACCCGAGGGGGGGGCGGCTACGAGCAGTACTTC. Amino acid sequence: CASTRGGGGYEQYF.